Below, 6 T cell receptor beta chains from the same sample are listed, as sequenced in a study of pediatric ulcerative colitis (dated by TCRdb to about 2019). Library creation used the immunoSEQ multiplex PCR assay. In its TCRdb copy, this immuneACCESS table keeps in-frame sequences only and misses some clones. Where compared with another copy, unresolved V genes explain less than half of these, and the others have no known cause. The sample has 10,000 or so clones on record, approximately 89% of them singletons. The ten largest clones add up to around 7% of the sample. Sequencing was done on a sample of blood. These receptors were taken from a girl aged 5 to 17 with moderate ulcerative colitis.

The chain joins TRBV4-2 to TRBJ2-5; 10 positions match TRBD1. CDR3 length equals 16 residues. Germline values: CDR1 LGHNA, CDR2 YNFKEQ. The V gene end was trimmed by 3 bases and the J gene end by 0 bases; junction bases not matched to a gene: 4. DNA for the CDR3: TGTGCCAGCAGCCAGGGGACAGGGGACGACCAAGAGACCCAGTACTTC. This translates into CASSQGTGDDQETQYF.

V and J are TRBV5-1 and TRBJ2-7, with D perhaps TRBD1 (6 bases). The germline gives CDR1 SGHRS, CDR2 YFSETQ. V lost 4 bases, J lost 3 bases, and 17 bases lay in between. This CDR3 spans 15 amino acids. CDR3 loop: CASSPSKGTLYEQYF. The CDR3, as DNA: TGCGCCAGCAGCCCCAGCAAAGGGACACTCTACGAGCAGTACTTC.

This clone is judged medium-sized. The CDR3 DNA reads as TGTGCCAGCAGAGGGGTAGCGGGGGAGTCCTACGAGCAGTACTTC. Its translation: CASRGVAGESYEQYF. The chain recombines TRBV2 with TRBJ2-7, with 9 bases identical to TRBD2. J was trimmed by 1 base and V by 6 bases; bases with no gene match: 7. This CDR3 comprises 15 residues. Per germline, CDR1 SNHLY and CDR2 FYNNEI.

V and J are TRBV6-5 and TRBJ2-7; the match to TRBD2 covers 7 bases. CDR3 length equals 16 residues. The germline V gene has CDR1 MNHEY and CDR2 SVGAGI. V gave up 2 bases and J gave up 3 bases; unmatched junction bases: 10. The chain's CDR3 is CASSYEAGTHYYEQYF. CDR3 bases: TGTGCCAGCAGTTACGAAGCGGGAACCCACTACTACGAGCAGTACTTC.

The chain has TRBV7-9 and TRBJ2-3; no definite D call. V lost 11 bases, J lost 2 bases, and 14 bases lay in between. There are 13 residues in the CDR3. Germline lookup yields CDR1 SEHNR and CDR2 FQNEAQ (reference sequence). CDR3 sequence (DNA): TGTGCCCACGATCTTCGGAACACAGATACGCAGTATTTT. Residues: CAHDLRNTDTQYF.

The chain couples TRBV5-1 to TRBJ1-1; TRBD1 might be the D (6 bases). V was trimmed by 0 bases and J by 6 bases, leaving 15 bases between them. The CDR3 sequence is 15 residues long. The germline gives CDR1 SGHRS, CDR2 YFSETQ. As DNA, the CDR3 is TGCGCCAGCAGCTTGGTGGGGGGCGCTTTACCTGAAGCTTTCTTT. This sequence encodes CASSLVGGALPEAFF.